Each of the 28 T cell receptor beta chains below was sequenced from the same sample in a study of identical twins. A single record per CDR3 protein comes from TCRdb applying MiXCR to the 5' RACE reads. Here the sample spans 450,000 to 650,000 distinct CDR3 sequences, nearly 10% being singletons. These same records also appear under a second study, on yellow fever vaccine responses in identical twins.

Sequenced material: PBMCs. The receptors shown here come from a woman younger than 30 in good health.

This chain connects TRBV29-1 to TRBJ1-1; 7 bases map to TRBD1. This CDR3 spans 12 amino acids. With V trimmed by 7 bases and J by 1 base, 3 bases remained unmatched. In germline, CDR1 is SQVTM, CDR2 ANQGSEA. CDR3 nucleotide sequence: TGCAGCGCGGGACAGCCGAACACTGAAGCTTTCTTT. Its protein is CSAGQPNTEAFF.

About this clonotype: With a much larger clone just one base away, this may be a read error. CDR3 nucleotide sequence: TGTGCCAGCACCCGGACAGGGGAGTTTCATCCCCAGCATTTT. Its translation: CASTRTGEFHPQHF. J is TRBJ1-5 and V is TRBV12-3 or TRBV12-4, with 9 bases lining up with TRBD1. V trimming: 7 bases; J trimming: 10 bases; junction bases outside the gene matches: 11. CDR3 size: 14 residues.

This clonotype was counted at least ten times. The rearrangement joins TRBV7-2 to TRBJ2-7; perhaps TRBD2 as D (6 bases). V was pared by 5 bases and J by 2 bases, with 16 bases between. CDR3 size: 15 residues. Germline V lookup: CDR1 SGHTA, CDR2 FQGNSA. CDR3 nucleotide sequence: TGTGCCAGCAGCCCCCTCAAGGGGAGGCCCTACGAGCAGTACTTC. Protein: CASSPLKGRPYEQYF.

This clonotype was detected only a few times. This chain connects TRBV5-6 to TRBJ2-3; 9 bases are a match to TRBD2. Germline V gene sequence: CDR1 SGHDT, CDR2 YYEEEE. V dropped 3 bases and J dropped 2; count of bases not matched to a gene: 7. There are 16 residues in the CDR3. CDR3: CASSWVTSGTTDTQYF. In DNA form, the CDR3 reads TGTGCCAGCAGCTGGGTGACTAGCGGTACCACAGATACGCAGTATTTT.

The V call is TRBV4-3, the J call TRBJ2-3; D call uncertain. CDR3 length equals 15 residues. Germline loops: CDR1 LGHNA, CDR2 YSLEER. V lost 1 base and J lost 2, with 10 bases in between. The CDR3 is CASSQVGSVTDTQYF. CDR3 coding DNA: TGCGCCAGCAGCCAAGTGGGATCGGTCACAGATACGCAGTATTTT.

In its sample, this clonotype was seen many times. The chain employs TRBV24-1 and TRBJ1-3, with D perhaps TRBD1 (6 bases). CDR3 length: 15 residues. V lost 3 bases, J lost 3 bases, and 11 bases lay in between. Germline assignment: CDR1 KGHDR and CDR2 SFDVKD. CDR3 nucleotide sequence: TGTGCCACCAGTGATGTGGGGGCTAATGGAAACACCATATATTTT. Protein product: CATSDVGANGNTIYF.

The sample holds a few counts of this clonotype. J is TRBJ2-3 and V is TRBV5-1, with 7 bases aligning to TRBD2. Germline assignment: CDR1 SGHRS and CDR2 YFSETQ. J lost 1 base, V lost 7 bases, and 6 bases had no gene match. The CDR3 contains 14 residues. CDR3 DNA sequence: TGCGCCAGCGCTTTGGGAGGGGGCACAGATACGCAGTATTTT. Amino acids: CASALGGGTDTQYF.

This clonotype has only a few counts. The gene calls are TRBV20-1 and TRBJ2-7; D is ambiguous. The CDR3 has 14 amino acids. V shed 6 bases and J shed 0 bases, with 15 bases lying between them. Germline CDR1 reads DFQATT; CDR2 reads SNEGSKA (reference sequence). The CDR3 sequence is CSASYTASSYEQYF. As DNA, the CDR3 is TGCAGTGCCTCCTATACAGCCAGCTCCTACGAGCAGTACTTC.

This clonotype was seen a few times. The chain carries TRBV20-1 and TRBJ2-5, with 8 positions matching TRBD1. V trimming: 3 bases; J trimming: 1 base; junction bases outside the gene matches: 4. The CDR3 consists of 14 residues. Germline loops: CDR1 DFQATT, CDR2 SNEGSKA (reference sequence). CDR3 protein: CSASKDRAQETQYF. The DNA for the CDR3 is TGCAGTGCTAGCAAGGACAGGGCCCAAGAGACCCAGTACTTC.

This rearrangement joins TRBV14 to TRBJ2-7; D may be TRBD2 (8 bases). The germline V and J ends were trimmed by 0 bases and 6 bases, with 21 bases remaining between them. There are 17 residues in the CDR3. Germline V gives CDR1 SGHDN, CDR2 FVKESK. The CDR3 region has the DNA TGTGCCAGCAGCCAAGATCTCATTTACAGGGGACTAGGCGAGCAGTACTTC. This gives the protein CASSQDLIYRGLGEQYF. The full variable domain, rest sourced from reference TRBV14 and TRBJ2-7, is EAGVTQFPSHSVIEKGQTVTLRCDPISGHDNLYWYRRVMGKEIKFLLHFVKESKQDESGMPNNRFLAERTGGTYSTLKVQPAELEDSGVYFCASSQDLIYRGLGEQYFGPGTRLTVT.

This clonotype has at least ten counts. The gene calls are TRBV12-3 or TRBV12-4 and TRBJ2-5, with 11 nucleotides matching TRBD2. The CDR3 consists of 14 residues. V shed 5 bases and J 3 bases; nucleotides not matched to a gene: 2. The CDR3 reads CASSTSGGEETQYF. Here the CDR3 DNA reads TGTGCCAGCAGTACTAGCGGGGGAGAAGAGACCCAGTACTTC.

V and J are TRBV11-2 and TRBJ1-2; tentatively, D is TRBD1 (6 bases). The germline V gene has CDR1 SGHAT and CDR2 FQNNGV. V lost 1 base, J lost 0 bases, and 18 bases lay in between. The CDR3 spans 18 residues. The CDR3 reads CASSLGGRVAGANYGYTF. In DNA, the CDR3 is TGTGCCAGCAGCTTAGGGGGCAGGGTAGCAGGGGCTAACTATGGCTACACCTTC. The full variable domain, its missing parts supplied by reference TRBV11-2 and TRBJ1-2, is EAGVAQSPRYKIIEKRQSVAFWCNPISGHATLYWYQQILGQGPKLLIQFQNNGVVDDSQLPKDRFSAERLKGVDSTLKIQPAKLEDSAVYLCASSLGGRVAGANYGYTFGSGTRLTVV.

This clonotype was counted between two and nine times. The chain carries TRBV10-3 and TRBJ1-3; D may be TRBD1 (6 bases). Trimming stripped 8 bases from V and 4 bases from J, with 15 bases between. Germline V gives CDR1 ENHRY, CDR2 SYGVKD. The CDR3 length is 14 residues. CDR3 sequence reads: CAIRDMGSGNTIYF. The CDR3 DNA follows: TGTGCCATCCGGGACATGGGGTCCGGAAACACCATATATTTT.

By sample share, this clonotype is medium-sized. The CDR3 protein is CASRARDGNEQFF. For the CDR3, the DNA is TGTGCCAGCAGGGCTAGGGACGGTAATGAGCAGTTCTTC. J is TRBJ2-1 and V is TRBV12-3 or TRBV12-4; D possibly uses TRBD1 or TRBD2 (5 bases each). CDR3 size: 13 residues. Trimming removed 6 bases from V and 7 bases from J, with 13 bases in between.

The rearrangement joins TRBV11-1 to TRBJ2-1; 8 bases are shared with TRBD1. Trimming cost V 8 bases and J 1 base; bases outside gene matches: 19. Germline values: CDR1 SGHAT, CDR2 FQDESV (reference sequence). This CDR3 is 19 amino acids long. The CDR3 reads CASLGISRTGGQSYNEQFF. The DNA for the CDR3 is TGTGCCAGCTTGGGTATCTCCCGAACAGGGGGTCAATCCTACAATGAGCAGTTCTTC. Full variable domain (rest looked up from reference TRBV11-1 and TRBJ2-1): EAEVAQSPRYKITEKSQAVAFWCDPISGHATLYWYRQILGQGPELLVQFQDESVVDDSQLPKDRFSAERLKGVDSTLKIQPAELGDSAMYLCASLGISRTGGQSYNEQFFGPGTRLTVL.

In its sample, this clonotype was seen a few times. The chain uses TRBV4-2 and TRBJ2-1, with a possible D match to TRBD2 (5 bases). This CDR3 is 17 amino acids long. The V end was cut by 3 bases, the J end by 0 bases, with 15 bases between. In germline, CDR1 is LGHNA, CDR2 YNFKEQ. Written as DNA, the CDR3 is TGTGCCAGCAGCCAGGGCTGGAAGACTACCTCCTACAATGAGCAGTTCTTC. Translating gives CASSQGWKTTSYNEQFF.

The genes are TRBV7-3 and TRBJ2-1; 11 positions match TRBD2. The CDR3 consists of 14 residues. Losses at the gene ends were 5 bases for V and 8 bases for J; bases not matched to a gene: 5. Germline values: CDR1 SGHTA, CDR2 FQGTGA. The CDR3 DNA reads TGTGCCAGCAGCCCCGGGACTAGCGGCTATGAGCAGTTCTTC. It is translated as CASSPGTSGYEQFF.

This clonotype was counted only a few times. The V call is TRBV11-2, the J call TRBJ2-1; tentative D call: TRBD1 (6 bases). There are 15 residues in the CDR3. V dropped 4 bases and J dropped 0 bases, with 10 bases sitting between them. CDR1 SGHAT and CDR2 FQNNGV come from the germline V gene. The CDR3 region has the DNA TGTGCCAGCAGCTACGACAGGAGCTCCTACAATGAGCAGTTCTTC. Protein product: CASSYDRSSYNEQFF. Variable domain in full (rest from reference TRBV11-2 and TRBJ2-1): EAGVAQSPRYKIIEKRQSVAFWCNPISGHATLYWYQQILGQGPKLLIQFQNNGVVDDSQLPKDRFSAERLKGVDSTLKIQPAKLEDSAVYLCASSYDRSSYNEQFFGPGTRLTVL.

This rearrangement joins TRBV7-2 to TRBJ2-5, with TRBD2 matching over 8 bases. The CDR3 loop spans 16 amino acids. The V segment lost 7 bases and the J segment 5 bases; nucleotides outside the gene matches: 15. The germline gives CDR1 SGHTA, CDR2 FQGNSA. The CDR3 sequence: CASTAGLVAGRETQYF. CDR3 sequence (DNA): TGTGCCAGCACCGCTGGTCTGGTAGCGGGACGCGAGACCCAGTACTTC.

This clonotype occurred a few times. The chain links TRBV7-9 to TRBJ2-3; D may be TRBD1 (5 bases). This CDR3 region has 14 residues. Germline values: CDR1 SEHNR, CDR2 FQNEAQ (reference sequence). V was pared by 3 bases and J by 2 bases, with 9 bases between. CDR3 loop: CASSLGRTTDTQYF. CDR3 DNA sequence: TGTGCCAGCAGCTTGGGGCGGACCACAGATACGCAGTATTTT.

This clonotype was picked up a small number of times. The chain carries TRBV20-1 and TRBJ1-3, with D possibly being TRBD1 (5 bases). The V gene's germline CDR1 is DFQATT and CDR2 SNEGSKA (reference sequence). The CDR3 totals 13 residues. Trimming removed 5 bases from V and 0 bases from J, with 8 bases in between. The CDR3 region has the DNA TGCAGTGCTTGGGGGGTCTCTGGAAACACCATATATTTT. The encoded protein is CSAWGVSGNTIYF.

This clonotype was detected a few times. This chain connects TRBV7-3 to TRBJ1-1, with D unresolved. With 4 bases removed from V and 7 bases from J, the gap between germline ends came to 13 bases. The CDR3 covers 13 residues. CDR1 is SGHTA and CDR2 is FQGTGA in the germline V gene. The CDR3 is CASSSIFRSEAFF. The CDR3 DNA sequence: TGTGCCAGCAGCTCAATATTCCGGAGTGAAGCTTTCTTT.

This clonotype was recorded a few times. The genes are TRBV12-3 or TRBV12-4 and TRBJ1-4; the match to TRBD1 covers 7 bases. There are 14 residues in the CDR3. V dropped 6 bases and J dropped 4; count of bases not matched to a gene: 5. CDR3 region: CASSKGTDNEKLFF. CDR3 DNA: TGTGCCAGCAGCAAAGGGACAGATAATGAAAAACTGTTTTTT.

This clonotype has a single count. The chain combines TRBV28 with TRBJ2-1; 7 bases agree with TRBD2. This CDR3 region has 16 residues. V dropped 9 bases and J dropped 4; count of bases not matched to a gene: 15. Germline CDR1 and CDR2: MDHEN and SYDVKM. CDR3 residues: CASLTSIPPLYNEQFF. The DNA for the CDR3 is TGTGCCAGTTTGACTAGCATCCCCCCACTTTACAATGAGCAGTTCTTC.

The chain links TRBV12-3 or TRBV12-4 to TRBJ2-7; TRBD2 agrees at 8 bases. The CDR3 runs 15 residues. After removal of 2 bases from V and 1 base from J, the junction contained 4 bases not matched to a gene. The CDR3 loop is CASSLTSGMSYEQYF. In DNA form, the CDR3 reads TGTGCCAGCAGTTTAACTAGCGGTATGTCCTACGAGCAGTACTTC.

The chain has TRBV28 and TRBJ2-7; 8 nucleotides match TRBD1. The trim removed 4 bases at V and 2 bases at J, leaving 7 bases unmatched. CDR3 length: 15 amino acids. The V gene's germline CDR1 is MDHEN and CDR2 SYDVKM. CDR3: CASSSPGTGAYEQYF. Here the CDR3 DNA reads TGTGCCAGCAGTTCGCCCGGGACAGGTGCCTACGAGCAGTACTTC.

This clonotype was seen repeatedly, ten times or more. The DNA of the CDR3 is TGTGCCAGCAGCTTATTAGCGGGGGGGCTCGCAGATACGCAGTATTTT. Its protein product is CASSLLAGGLADTQYF. V is TRBV7-2 and J is TRBJ2-3, with 11 bases identical to TRBD2. The CDR3 has 16 amino acids. CDR1 is SGHTA, CDR2 FQGNSA, per germline. With V trimmed by 2 bases and J by 4 bases, 5 bases remained unmatched.

This clonotype was observed many times. The CDR3 region has the DNA TGTGCCAGCAGCTCGACAGGGTCCGAGACCCAGTACTTC. Amino acid sequence: CASSSTGSETQYF. The chain links TRBV7-9 to TRBJ2-5; 7 bases agree with TRBD1. Germline CDR1 is SEHNR and CDR2 is FQNEAQ (reference sequence). CDR3 length: 13 residues. With 4 bases clipped from V and 5 bases from J, the junction kept 4 bases outside the gene matches.